This T cell receptor (beta chain) was profiled in a study of cytomegalovirus exposure and HLA in healthy donors. This CDR3 contains 11 residues. V was cut by 0 bases and J by 6 bases, with 4 bases left in between. Germline CDR1 reads SGHTS; CDR2 reads YDEGEE. PCR amplification relied on 60 Vbeta primers (plus 13 Jbeta primers). Assay used: immunoSEQ multiplex PCR; TCRdb lists only in-frame clones, some missing. The table includes about 140,000 clones, around two thirds detected once. This sequence joins TRBV5-8 and TRBJ2-7; D gene unclear. Input material: PBMCs. The TCR originated in a woman in her thirties or forties in good health and CMV-seronegative. The CDR3 is CASSLESEQYF. The CDR3 nucleotides read TGTGCCAGCAGCTTGGAGAGCGAGCAGTACTTC.